The entry below describes one TCR beta chain. Trimming at V came to 2 bases and at J to 2 bases, leaving 9 bases not matched to a gene. The CDR3 runs 16 residues. The germline V gene has CDR1 MDHEN and CDR2 SYDVKM. This sample was included in a study of blood T cell repertoires in COVID-19. Whole-study context: There were acute and convalescent COVID-19 samples, and they came from the United States, Italy and Spain.

The assay was immunoSEQ multiplex PCR, and TCRdb's table has in-frame clones only and misses some. Seen here are roughly 130,000 clones, roughly nine tenths observed once, and the top ten hold 3.5% to 5%. The chain uses TRBV28 and TRBJ2-7, with 7 bases matching TRBD2. This TCR was sampled from a man aged 55 to 70 with COVID-19, enrolled during active disease. Material: peripheral blood. CDR3 in DNA: TGTGCCAGCAGTTTAAGGTGGGGAGGGAGGGCCTACGAGCAGTACTTC. This gives the protein CASSLRWGGRAYEQYF.